These T cell receptor beta chains were read from a single sample in a study of blood T cells in healthy people across ages. A single record per CDR3 protein comes from TCRdb applying MiXCR to the 5' RACE reads. The table lists approximately 780,000 distinct CDR3 sequences, roughly 24% of them singletons. The same specimen was also included in a second study, on T cells of mothers and their children.

Sequencing was done on a sample of blood. These receptors all come from a boy aged 5-17 years in good health. Each CDR3 is given with its conserved first and last residue. D genes are given only for firm matches. Clone size, where shown, is once, few, many, or a class for clones that have expanded.

abundance	v_gene	d_gene	j_gene	CDR3aa	CDR3nt
NA	TRBV28	NA	TRBJ2-3	CASSNYRDTQYF	TGTGCCAGCAGCAACTACAGAGATACGCAGTATTTT
few	TRBV6-5	NA	TRBJ1-5	CASRRGAFDYQPQHF	TGTGCCAGCAGGAGGGGGGCTTTTGATTATCAGCCCCAGCATTTT
few	TRBV7-3	NA	TRBJ2-2	CASSRTGTSSGELFF	TGTGCCAGCAGCCGAACCGGGACTTCATCCGGGGAGCTGTTTTTT
few	TRBV7-9	NA	TRBJ2-7	CASSPPRTAYEQYF	TGTGCCAGCAGCCCACCCCGGACAGCCTACGAGCAGTACTTC
many	TRBV2	NA	TRBJ2-5	CASSDRIQETQYF	TGTGCCAGCAGTGACAGGATACAAGAGACCCAGTACTTC
many	TRBV5-1	NA	TRBJ2-2	CASSSPTNTGELFF	TGCGCCAGCAGCTCGCCAACGAACACCGGGGAGCTGTTTTTT
NA	TRBV20-1	TRBD1	TRBJ1-2	CSAGDRDNTF	TGCAGTGCCGGGGACAGGGACAACACCTTC
few	TRBV5-1	NA	TRBJ1-2	CASSNGPIRDGYTF	TGCGCCAGCAGCAACGGGCCAATCAGGGATGGCTACACCTTC
NA	TRBV7-9	NA	TRBJ1-1	CASSHSGEGNTEAFF	TGTGCCAGCAGCCATTCCGGGGAGGGGAACACTGAAGCTTTCTTT
NA	TRBV28	TRBD2	TRBJ2-7	CASSSPYSGGAYEQYF	TGTGCCAGCAGTTCACCCTATAGCGGGGGGGCCTACGAGCAGTACTTC
NA	TRBV19	NA	TRBJ2-3	CASSIPKGPIISADTQYF	TGTGCCAGTAGTATCCCTAAAGGCCCGATCATATCCGCAGATACGCAGTATTTT
NA	TRBV2	TRBD2	TRBJ2-1	CASSELAGGFNEQFF	TGTGCCAGCAGTGAACTAGCGGGGGGTTTCAATGAGCAGTTCTTC
NA	TRBV5-8	TRBD2	TRBJ2-1	CASSLPPRAGGPNEQFF	TGTGCCAGCAGCTTGCCCCCTAGAGCGGGGGGGCCCAATGAGCAGTTCTTC
NA	TRBV12-3/TRBV12-4	TRBD1	TRBJ2-1	CASSRDRASYNEQFF	TGTGCCAGCAGCAGAGACAGGGCATCCTACAATGAGCAGTTCTTC
few	TRBV28	TRBD2	TRBJ2-7	CASSSPGGVGSYEQYF	TGTGCCAGCAGTTCCCCCGGGGGGGTAGGCTCCTACGAGCAGTACTTC
NA	TRBV5-1	NA	TRBJ1-4	CASSSRGGEKLFF	TGCGCCAGCAGCTCCAGGGGAGGTGAAAAACTGTTTTTT
once	TRBV29-1	NA	TRBJ1-2	CSVELGARGYTF	TGCAGCGTTGAGCTGGGGGCACGAGGCTACACCTTC
few	TRBV5-1	NA	TRBJ2-7	CASGEAGDTYEQYF	TGCGCCAGCGGGGAGGCGGGGGACACCTACGAGCAGTACTTC
NA	TRBV4-1	NA	TRBJ2-7	CASSPDRWARLSEQYF	TGCGCCAGCAGCCCAGATAGATGGGCCCGACTTAGCGAGCAGTACTTC
NA	TRBV29-1	TRBD1	TRBJ2-1	CSVRSDRDRNNEQFF	TGCAGCGTTCGCTCGGACAGGGACAGGAACAATGAGCAGTTCTTC
few	TRBV7-9	TRBD1	TRBJ1-1	CASSLTGGEGTEAFF	TGTGCCAGCAGCTTGACAGGGGGCGAGGGCACTGAAGCTTTCTTT
few	TRBV7-2	NA	TRBJ2-2	CASSSPGVSGTGELFF	TGTGCCAGCAGCTCCCCCGGGGTTTCGGGCACCGGGGAGCTGTTTTTT
NA	TRBV12-3/TRBV12-4	NA	TRBJ2-7	CASSSGDLSSAYYEQYF	TGTGCCAGCAGTTCCGGTGACCTCTCTAGCGCCTACTACGAGCAGTACTTC
NA	TRBV12-3/TRBV12-4	NA	TRBJ2-5	CASSDIHGASDQETQYF	TGTGCCAGCAGCGACATCCACGGGGCTAGCGATCAAGAGACCCAGTACTTC
NA	TRBV2	TRBD1	TRBJ1-3	CATRQGSGNTIYF	TGTGCCACTCGACAGGGATCTGGAAACACCATATATTTT
NA	TRBV6-6	NA	TRBJ2-2	CASRQQGNTGELFF	TGTGCCAGCAGGCAACAGGGAAACACCGGGGAGCTGTTTTTT
NA	TRBV20-1	NA	TRBJ1-3	CSATNLLSGNTIHF	TGCAGTGCTACGAACTTGCTCTCTGGAAACACCATACATTTT
many	TRBV4-1	TRBD1	TRBJ2-5	CASSQDRRETQYF	TGTGCCAGCAGCCAGGACAGGCGGGAGACCCAGTACTTC
few	TRBV7-9	TRBD1	TRBJ1-3	CASSSSLKTGSAGNTIYF	TGTGCCAGCAGCTCCTCACTTAAGACAGGGTCGGCTGGAAACACCATATATTTT
NA	TRBV6-1	NA	TRBJ1-4	CATKRVDEKLFF	TGTGCCACAAAAAGGGTGGATGAAAAACTGTTTTTT
NA	TRBV27	NA	TRBJ2-7	CASGALSSYEQYF	TGTGCCAGTGGGGCCTTGAGCTCCTACGAGCAGTACTTC
many	TRBV7-2	TRBD2	TRBJ2-3	CASSFGLAPSTDTQYF	TGTGCCAGCAGCTTCGGACTAGCACCAAGCACAGATACGCAGTATTTT
NA	TRBV7-9	TRBD1	TRBJ1-1	CASNLDRGLGTEAFF	TGTGCCAGCAACCTTGACAGGGGGCTAGGCACTGAAGCTTTCTTT
NA	TRBV4-2	TRBD2	TRBJ2-5	CASSQVSGGTQETQYF	TGTGCCAGCAGCCAGGTTAGCGGGGGGACCCAAGAGACCCAGTACTTC
NA	TRBV10-3	NA	TRBJ2-3	CAIRRSDSTDTQYF	TGTGCCATCAGGAGATCCGACAGCACAGATACGCAGTATTTT
NA	TRBV29-1	NA	TRBJ2-7	CSVGRTVSYEQYF	TGCAGCGTTGGGAGGACGGTTTCCTACGAGCAGTACTTC
few	TRBV12-3/TRBV12-4	TRBD2	TRBJ2-2	CASTLAGGLVGELFF	TGTGCCAGCACCTTAGCGGGGGGGCTGGTCGGGGAGCTGTTTTTT
NA	TRBV4-1	NA	TRBJ1-4	CASSQDLANNEKLFF	TGCGCCAGCAGCCAAGATTTGGCAAATAATGAAAAACTGTTTTTT
NA	TRBV10-1	NA	TRBJ2-7	CASSELLFGEQYF	TGCGCCAGCAGTGAGCTACTATTCGGCGAGCAGTACTTC
NA	TRBV28	TRBD2	TRBJ2-7	CASSRFSGAPSYEQYF	TGTGCCAGCAGCCGTTTTAGCGGGGCCCCCTCCTACGAGCAGTACTTC
NA	TRBV20-1	NA	TRBJ2-1	CSALAKDSSSYNEQFF	TGCAGTGCCCTCGCGAAGGACTCCAGCTCCTACAATGAGCAGTTCTTC
NA	TRBV11-1	NA	TRBJ2-5	CASSSYQGTQYF	TGCGCCAGCAGCTCGTACCAAGGGACCCAGTACTTC